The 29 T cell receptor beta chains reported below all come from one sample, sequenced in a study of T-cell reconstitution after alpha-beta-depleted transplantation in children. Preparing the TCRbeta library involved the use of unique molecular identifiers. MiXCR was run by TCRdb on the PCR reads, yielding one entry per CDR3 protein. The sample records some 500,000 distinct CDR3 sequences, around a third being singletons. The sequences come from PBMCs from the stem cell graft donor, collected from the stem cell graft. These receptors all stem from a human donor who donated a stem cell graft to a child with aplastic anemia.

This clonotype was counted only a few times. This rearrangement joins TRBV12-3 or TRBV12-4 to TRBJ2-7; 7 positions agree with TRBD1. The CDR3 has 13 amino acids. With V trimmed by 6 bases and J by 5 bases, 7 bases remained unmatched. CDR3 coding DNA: TGTGCCAGCAGCAGAACAGGGGACCACGAGCAGTACTTC. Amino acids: CASSRTGDHEQYF.

CDR3 coding DNA: TGTGCTAGTGGTGGAATCCAGGGGCTTGACACTGAAGCTTTCTTT. Translation: CASGGIQGLDTEAFF. The chain combines TRBV12-5 with TRBJ1-1; tentative D call: TRBD1 (6 bases). The CDR3 loop spans 15 amino acids. The V and J ends lost 5 bases and 3 bases respectively, with 16 bases between them. Germline assignment: CDR1 LGHNT and CDR2 FRNRAP.

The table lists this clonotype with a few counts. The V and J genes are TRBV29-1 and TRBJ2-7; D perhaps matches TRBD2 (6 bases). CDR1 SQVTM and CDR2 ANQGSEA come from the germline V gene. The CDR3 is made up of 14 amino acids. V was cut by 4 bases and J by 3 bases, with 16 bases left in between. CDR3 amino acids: CSVGRAGNVYEQYF. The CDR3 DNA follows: TGCAGCGTTGGACGAGCGGGTAATGTCTACGAGCAGTACTTC.

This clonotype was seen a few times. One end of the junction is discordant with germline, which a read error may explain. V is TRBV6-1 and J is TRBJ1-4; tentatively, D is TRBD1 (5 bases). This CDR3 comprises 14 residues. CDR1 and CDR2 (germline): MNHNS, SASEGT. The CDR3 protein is CASREGARNEKLFF. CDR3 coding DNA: TGTGCCAGCAGAGAAGGGGCCCGTAATGAAAAACTGTTTTTT.

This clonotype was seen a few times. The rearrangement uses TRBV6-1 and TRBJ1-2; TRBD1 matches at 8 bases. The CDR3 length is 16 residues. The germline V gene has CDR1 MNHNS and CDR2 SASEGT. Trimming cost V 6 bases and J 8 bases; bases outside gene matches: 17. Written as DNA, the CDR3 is TGTGCCAGCAGCCAGCGGACAGGGCGTATGTCTCGGGGCTACACCTTC. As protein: CASSQRTGRMSRGYTF.

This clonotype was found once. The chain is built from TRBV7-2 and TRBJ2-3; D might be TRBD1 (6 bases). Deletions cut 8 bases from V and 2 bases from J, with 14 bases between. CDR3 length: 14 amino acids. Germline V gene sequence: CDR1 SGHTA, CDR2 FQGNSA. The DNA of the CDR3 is TGTGCCAGCGGACAGCCAACGTCCACAGATACGCAGTATTTT. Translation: CASGQPTSTDTQYF.

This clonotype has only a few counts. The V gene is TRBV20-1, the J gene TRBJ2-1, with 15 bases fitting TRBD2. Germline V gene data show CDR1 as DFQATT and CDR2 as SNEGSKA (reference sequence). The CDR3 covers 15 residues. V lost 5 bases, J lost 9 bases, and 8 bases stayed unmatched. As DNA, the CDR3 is TGCAGTGCTGATAAGGGACTAGCGGGAGGACGTGAGCAGTTCTTC. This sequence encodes CSADKGLAGGREQFF.

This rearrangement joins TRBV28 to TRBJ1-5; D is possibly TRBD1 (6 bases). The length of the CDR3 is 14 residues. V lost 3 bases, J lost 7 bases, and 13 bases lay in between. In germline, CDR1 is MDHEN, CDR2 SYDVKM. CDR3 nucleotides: TGTGCCAGCAGTTTGTCAGGGGTTCGCCAGCCCCAGCATTTT. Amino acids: CASSLSGVRQPQHF.

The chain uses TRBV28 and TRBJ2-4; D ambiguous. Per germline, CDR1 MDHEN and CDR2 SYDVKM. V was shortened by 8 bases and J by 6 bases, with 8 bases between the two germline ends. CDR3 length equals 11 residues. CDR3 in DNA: TGTGCCAGCTCTACTGTAAACATTCAGTACTTC. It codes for CASSTVNIQYF.

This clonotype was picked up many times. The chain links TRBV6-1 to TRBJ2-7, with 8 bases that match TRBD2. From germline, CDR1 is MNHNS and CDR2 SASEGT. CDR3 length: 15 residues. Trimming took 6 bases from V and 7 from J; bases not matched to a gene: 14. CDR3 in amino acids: CASSTRREALWEQYF. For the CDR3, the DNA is TGTGCCAGCAGCACCCGGCGGGAGGCCCTCTGGGAGCAGTACTTC.

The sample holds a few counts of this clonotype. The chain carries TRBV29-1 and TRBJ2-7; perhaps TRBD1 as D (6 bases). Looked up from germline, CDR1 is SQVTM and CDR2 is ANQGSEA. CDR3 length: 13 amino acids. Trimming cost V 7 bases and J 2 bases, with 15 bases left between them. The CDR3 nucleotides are TGCAGCGCAGTTACAGGGAGTACCTACGAGCAGTACTTC. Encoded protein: CSAVTGSTYEQYF.

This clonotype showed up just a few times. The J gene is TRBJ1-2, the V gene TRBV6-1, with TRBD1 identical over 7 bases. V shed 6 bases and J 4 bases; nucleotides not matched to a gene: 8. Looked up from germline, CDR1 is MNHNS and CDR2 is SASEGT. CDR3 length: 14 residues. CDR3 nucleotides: TGTGCCAGCAGACGCTCGGGACAGATCTATGGCTACACCTTC. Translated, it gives CASRRSGQIYGYTF.

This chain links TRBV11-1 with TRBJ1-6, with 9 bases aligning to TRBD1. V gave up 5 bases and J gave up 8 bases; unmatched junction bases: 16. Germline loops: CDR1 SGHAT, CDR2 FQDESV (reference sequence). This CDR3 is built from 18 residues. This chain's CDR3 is CASSPPVPRDRADSPLHF. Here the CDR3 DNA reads TGTGCCAGCAGCCCACCAGTACCAAGGGACAGGGCAGATTCACCCCTCCACTTT.

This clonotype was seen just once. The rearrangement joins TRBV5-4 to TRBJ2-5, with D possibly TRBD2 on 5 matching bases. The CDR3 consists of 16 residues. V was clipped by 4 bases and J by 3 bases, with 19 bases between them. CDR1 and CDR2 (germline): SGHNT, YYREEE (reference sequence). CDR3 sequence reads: CASSARGGSLKETQYF. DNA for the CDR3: TGTGCCAGCAGCGCTCGAGGAGGCAGTTTGAAAGAGACCCAGTACTTC. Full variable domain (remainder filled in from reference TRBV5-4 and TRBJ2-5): ETGVTQSPTHLIKTRGQQVTLRCSSQSGHNTVSWYQQALGQGPQFIFQYYREEENGRGNFPPRFSGLQFPNYSSELNVNALELDDSALYLCASSARGGSLKETQYFGPGTRLLVL.

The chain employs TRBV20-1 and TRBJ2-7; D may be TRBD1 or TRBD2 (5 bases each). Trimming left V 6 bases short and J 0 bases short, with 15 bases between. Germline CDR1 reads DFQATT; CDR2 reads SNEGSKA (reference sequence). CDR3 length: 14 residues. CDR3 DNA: TGCAGTGCGAATCCGGGACGGACCTCCTACGAGCAGTACTTC. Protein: CSANPGRTSYEQYF.

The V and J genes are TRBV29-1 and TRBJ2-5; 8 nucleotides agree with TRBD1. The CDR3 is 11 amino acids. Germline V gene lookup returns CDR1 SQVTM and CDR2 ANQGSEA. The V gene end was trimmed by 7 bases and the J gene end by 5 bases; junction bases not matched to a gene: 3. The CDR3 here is CSGRDRETQYF. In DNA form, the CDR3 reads TGCAGCGGCCGGGACAGGGAGACCCAGTACTTC.

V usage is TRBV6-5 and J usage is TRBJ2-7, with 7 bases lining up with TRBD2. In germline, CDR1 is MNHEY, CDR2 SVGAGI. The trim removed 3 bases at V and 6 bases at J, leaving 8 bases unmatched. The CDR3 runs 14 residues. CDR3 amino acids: CASSYDVGRAEQYF. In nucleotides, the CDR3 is TGTGCCAGCAGTTATGATGTAGGGAGGGCCGAGCAGTACTTC.

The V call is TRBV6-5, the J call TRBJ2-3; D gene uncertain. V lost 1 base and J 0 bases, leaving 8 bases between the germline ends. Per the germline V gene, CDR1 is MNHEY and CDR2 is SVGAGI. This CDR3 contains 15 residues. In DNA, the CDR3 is TGTGCCAGCAGTTACTTCCAGGCTAGCACAGATACGCAGTATTTT. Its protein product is CASSYFQASTDTQYF.

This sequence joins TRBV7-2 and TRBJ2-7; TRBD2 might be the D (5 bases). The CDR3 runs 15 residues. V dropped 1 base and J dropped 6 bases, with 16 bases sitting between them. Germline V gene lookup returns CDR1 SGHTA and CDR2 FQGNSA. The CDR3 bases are TGTGCCAGCAGCTTAGAGGTGGGAGAGCTAATCGAGCAGTACTTC. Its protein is CASSLEVGELIEQYF.

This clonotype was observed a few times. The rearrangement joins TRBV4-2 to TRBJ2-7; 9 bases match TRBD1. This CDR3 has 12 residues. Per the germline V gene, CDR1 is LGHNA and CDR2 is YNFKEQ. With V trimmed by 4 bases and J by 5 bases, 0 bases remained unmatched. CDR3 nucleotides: TGTGCCAGCAGCCGGGACAGGGACGAGCAGTACTTC. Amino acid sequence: CASSRDRDEQYF.

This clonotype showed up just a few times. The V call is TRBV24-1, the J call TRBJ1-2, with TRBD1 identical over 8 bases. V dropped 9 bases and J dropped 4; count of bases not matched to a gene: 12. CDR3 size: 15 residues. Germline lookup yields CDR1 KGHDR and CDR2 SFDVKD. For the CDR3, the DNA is TGTGCCACCCAACAGGAGGGGACAGGCGGCTATGGCTACACCTTC. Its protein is CATQQEGTGGYGYTF.

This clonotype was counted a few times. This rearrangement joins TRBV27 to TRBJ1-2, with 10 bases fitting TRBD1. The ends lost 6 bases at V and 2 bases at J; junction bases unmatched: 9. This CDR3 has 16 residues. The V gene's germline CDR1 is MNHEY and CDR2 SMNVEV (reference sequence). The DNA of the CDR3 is TGTGCCAGCAGGGGGACAGGGGAGTATGTCAACTATGGCTACACCTTC. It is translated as CASRGTGEYVNYGYTF.

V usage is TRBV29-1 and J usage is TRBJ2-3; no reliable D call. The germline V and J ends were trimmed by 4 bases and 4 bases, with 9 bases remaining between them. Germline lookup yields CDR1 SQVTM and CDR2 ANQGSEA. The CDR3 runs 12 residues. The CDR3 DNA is TGCAGCGTTGGCGTCCCGGCAGATACGCAGTATTTT. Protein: CSVGVPADTQYF.

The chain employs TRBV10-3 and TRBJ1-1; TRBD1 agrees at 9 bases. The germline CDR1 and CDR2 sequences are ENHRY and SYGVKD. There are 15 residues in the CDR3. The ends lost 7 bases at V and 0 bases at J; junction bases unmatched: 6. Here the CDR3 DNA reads TGTGCCATCACCCGGGACAGGGATCTGAACACTGAAGCTTTCTTT. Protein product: CAITRDRDLNTEAFF.

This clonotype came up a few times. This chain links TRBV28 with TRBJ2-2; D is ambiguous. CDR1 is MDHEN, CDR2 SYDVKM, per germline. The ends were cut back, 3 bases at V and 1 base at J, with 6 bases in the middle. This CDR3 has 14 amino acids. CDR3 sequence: CASSFLQNTGELFF. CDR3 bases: TGTGCCAGCAGTTTTTTACAGAACACCGGGGAGCTGTTTTTT. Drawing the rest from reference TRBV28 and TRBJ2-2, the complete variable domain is DVKVTQSSRYLVKRTGEKVFLECVQDMDHENMFWYRQDPGLGLRLIYFSYDVKMKEKGDIPEGYSVSREKKERFSLILESASTNQTSMYLCASSFLQNTGELFFGEGSRLTVL.

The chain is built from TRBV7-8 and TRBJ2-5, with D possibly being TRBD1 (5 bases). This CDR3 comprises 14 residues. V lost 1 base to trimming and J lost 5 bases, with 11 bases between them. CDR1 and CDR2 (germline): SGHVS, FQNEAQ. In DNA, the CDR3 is TGTGCCAGCAGCTTAGACCCAGGGAAGGAGACCCAGTACTTC. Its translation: CASSLDPGKETQYF.

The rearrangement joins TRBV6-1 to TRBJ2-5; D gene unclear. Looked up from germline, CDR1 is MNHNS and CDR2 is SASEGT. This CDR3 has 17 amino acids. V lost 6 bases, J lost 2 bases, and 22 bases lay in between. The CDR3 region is CASSTHNSRGGQETQYF. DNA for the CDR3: TGTGCCAGCAGCACCCATAACTCGAGAGGCGGTCAAGAGACCCAGTACTTC.

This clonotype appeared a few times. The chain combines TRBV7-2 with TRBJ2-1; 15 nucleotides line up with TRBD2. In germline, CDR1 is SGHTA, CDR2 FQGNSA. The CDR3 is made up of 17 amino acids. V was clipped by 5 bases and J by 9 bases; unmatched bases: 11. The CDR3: CASSPQGLAGGWAEQFF. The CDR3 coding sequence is TGTGCCAGCAGCCCCCAGGGACTAGCGGGAGGATGGGCTGAGCAGTTCTTC.

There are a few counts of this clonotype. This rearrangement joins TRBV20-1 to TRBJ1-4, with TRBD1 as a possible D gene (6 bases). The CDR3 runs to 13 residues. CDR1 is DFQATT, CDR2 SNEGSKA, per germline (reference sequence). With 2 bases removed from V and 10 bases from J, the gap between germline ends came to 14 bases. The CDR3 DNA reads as TGCAGTGCTAGACCCCCGGGAGGGGGAAAACTGTTTTTT. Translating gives CSARPPGGGKLFF.